These 27 T cell receptor beta chains came from one sample sequenced in a study of blood T cells in healthy people across ages. A J-beta primer mix and a sample-barcoded 5' primer were used in a second PCR of roughly 7 to 12 cycles. MiXCR was run by TCRdb on the 5' RACE reads, yielding one entry per CDR3 protein. There are more than 600,000 distinct CDR3 sequences in the sample; about 25% occur only once, and 9.4% lies in the top ten. These data also formed part of another study, on T cells of mothers and their children.

Sequenced: blood. The receptors originated from a boy between 10 and 17 years old in good health.

This clonotype was recorded at least ten times. The gene calls are TRBV7-2 and TRBJ2-5; 14 bases fit TRBD2. The CDR3 is made up of 16 amino acids. Germline CDR1 reads SGHTA; CDR2 reads FQGNSA. Germline trimming cut 3 bases from V and 0 bases from J; bases unmatched to any gene: 0. The CDR3 DNA reads as TGTGCCAGCAGCTTGGGACTAGCGGGGGACCAAGAGACCCAGTACTTC. This gives the protein CASSLGLAGDQETQYF.

This chain links TRBV7-9 with TRBJ1-2; D possibly corresponds to TRBD1 (5 bases). CDR3 size: 15 residues. V lost 0 bases, J lost 5 bases, and 13 bases lay in between. Per the germline V gene, CDR1 is SEHNR and CDR2 is FQNEAQ (reference sequence). This CDR3 reads CASSLAGGLWYGYTF. The CDR3, as DNA: TGTGCCAGCAGCTTAGCGGGGGGACTTTGGTATGGCTACACCTTC. Complete variable domain (other parts from reference TRBV7-9 and TRBJ1-2): DTGVSQNPRHKITKRGQNVTFRCDPISEHNRLYWYRQTLGQGPEFLTYFQNEAQLEKSRLLSDRFSAERPKGSFSTLEIQRTEQGDSAMYLCASSLAGGLWYGYTFGSGTRLTVV.

The V gene is TRBV23-1, the J gene TRBJ1-5; D is unclear. TRBV23-1 is marked as an open reading frame, function uncertain. V dropped 4 bases and J dropped 5 bases, with 3 bases sitting between them. The CDR3 contains 11 residues. CDR3 nucleotides: TGCGCCAGCAGTCCAGATCAGCCCCAGCATTTT. This sequence encodes CASSPDQPQHF.

This clonotype was picked up a small number of times. This chain uses TRBV12-3 or TRBV12-4 with TRBJ1-1; D is ambiguous. Trimming took 11 bases from V and 1 from J, leaving 11 bases between them. The CDR3 covers 12 residues. The CDR3 is CAVSRTNTEAFF. As DNA, the CDR3 is TGTGCCGTAAGCAGAACGAACACTGAAGCTTTCTTT.

The gene calls are TRBV7-8 and TRBJ1-2; 7 positions match TRBD1. The germline CDR1 and CDR2 sequences are SGHVS and FQNEAQ. V trimming: 5 bases; J trimming: 2 bases; junction bases outside the gene matches: 14. This CDR3 region has 17 residues. The CDR3, as DNA: TGTGCCAGCAGCCCAAGTGCGGGACAGCGAGTCAACTATGGCTACACCTTC. Translated, it gives CASSPSAGQRVNYGYTF.

V gene TRBV6-5 combines with J gene TRBJ2-5; D not certain. The J call may be mistaken, given a closer DNA end match to TRBJ2-1. Germline CDR1 is MNHEY and CDR2 is SVGAGI. The CDR3 extends over 11 amino acids. CDR3 sequence: CASSCFNEQFF. The CDR3 DNA follows: TGTGCCAGCAGTTGTTTTAATGAGCAGTTCTTC.

This chain connects TRBV7-3 to TRBJ2-1, with D maybe TRBD2 (6 bases). This CDR3 comprises 14 residues. V lost 5 bases and J 4 bases, leaving 12 bases between the germline ends. Looked up from germline, CDR1 is SGHTA and CDR2 is FQGTGA. Written as DNA, the CDR3 is TGTGCCAGCAGCCCCCTAGCGAATTACAATGAGCAGTTCTTC. Its translation: CASSPLANYNEQFF.

This chain connects TRBV6-6 to TRBJ2-7; D might be TRBD1 (5 bases). The germline CDR1 and CDR2 sequences are MNHNY and SVGAGI (reference sequence). The CDR3 has 15 amino acids. V gave up 0 bases and J gave up 5 bases, with 14 bases separating them. The CDR3 region has the DNA TGTGCCAGCAGTTACTCGAAAGGGGTCCTTGACGAGCAGTACTTC. It codes for CASSYSKGVLDEQYF.

The V call is TRBV11-2, the J call TRBJ2-7, with D tentatively TRBD2 (5 bases). CDR3 size: 17 residues. V lost 5 bases, J lost 2 bases, and 22 bases lay in between. Germline loops: CDR1 SGHAT, CDR2 FQNNGV. The CDR3 DNA reads TGTGCCAGCAGCCCAACCATAAGCAGGCGGGCCCCCTACGAGCAGTACTTC. Translated: CASSPTISRRAPYEQYF.

The chain carries TRBV7-8 and TRBJ1-2; TRBD1 might be the D (5 bases). The CDR3 has 13 amino acids. Trimming cost V 5 bases and J 5 bases, with 12 bases left between them. CDR1 is SGHVS, CDR2 FQNEAQ, per germline. CDR3 sequence reads: CASSQIGGYGYTF. In DNA form, the CDR3 reads TGTGCCAGCAGCCAGATCGGGGGTTATGGCTACACCTTC.

The chain carries TRBV20-1 and TRBJ2-5; D gene unclear. The J call may be faulty, since TRBJ2-1 better matches the DNA end. Germline values: CDR1 DFQATT, CDR2 SNEGSKA (reference sequence). The CDR3 runs to 13 residues. The chain's CDR3 is CSARIAEYNEQFF. CDR3 sequence (DNA): TGCAGTGCTAGAATCGCAGAATACAATGAGCAGTTCTTC.

This clonotype has only a few counts. The V and J genes are TRBV5-1 and TRBJ2-1; 8 positions match TRBD2. Per germline, CDR1 SGHRS and CDR2 YFSETQ. The CDR3 is 16 residues long. The V gene end was trimmed by 3 bases and the J gene end by 4 bases; junction bases not matched to a gene: 9. CDR3 protein: CASSWGREGDYNEQFF. CDR3 sequence (DNA): TGCGCCAGCAGCTGGGGCCGGGAGGGCGATTACAATGAGCAGTTCTTC.

In this sample, this clonotype turned up a few times. The V and J genes are TRBV11-2 and TRBJ2-3; D perhaps matches TRBD2 (6 bases). The V gene's germline CDR1 is SGHAT and CDR2 FQNNGV. The CDR3 contains 13 residues. V lost 2 bases and J 11 bases, leaving 14 bases between the germline ends. In DNA, the CDR3 is TGTGCCAGCAGCTTAATCAGGACGGGAGTGCAGTATTTT. Translated: CASSLIRTGVQYF.

This clonotype was observed a handful of times. This chain joins TRBV4-1 and TRBJ1-1; no clear D gene. CDR1 and CDR2 (germline): MGHRA, YSYEKL. This CDR3 is 14 amino acids long. V was shortened by 0 bases and J by 11 bases, with 16 bases between the two germline ends. The CDR3, as DNA: TGCGCCAGCAGCCAAGATAGATCCCGGCCCCCGGCTTTCTTT. Translating gives CASSQDRSRPPAFF.

This chain joins TRBV29-1 and TRBJ2-1; a weak D match, TRBD1 (6 bases). Trimming pared 7 bases from V and 0 bases from J, leaving 10 bases between. The germline CDR1 and CDR2 sequences are SQVTM and ANQGSEA. The CDR3 sequence is 13 residues long. This CDR3 is CSAGESSYNEQFF. CDR3 sequence (DNA): TGCAGCGCAGGGGAGTCCTCCTACAATGAGCAGTTCTTC.

The chain carries TRBV7-2 and TRBJ1-1; D is undetermined. From germline, CDR1 is SGHTA and CDR2 FQGNSA. Trimming cost V 3 bases and J 0 bases, with 11 bases left between them. The CDR3 contains 15 residues. The DNA of the CDR3 is TGTGCCAGCAGCTTGTCGGCAGCTCTGAACACTGAAGCTTTCTTT. Amino acids: CASSLSAALNTEAFF.

The chain combines TRBV27 with TRBJ2-1; tentative D call: TRBD1 (5 bases). CDR1 is MNHEY, CDR2 SMNVEV, per germline (reference sequence). The CDR3 has 16 amino acids. The ends were cut back, 2 bases at V and 0 bases at J, with 11 bases in the middle. CDR3 in DNA: TGTGCCAGCAGTTTAAAGGGGATTCACTCCTACAATGAGCAGTTCTTC. As protein: CASSLKGIHSYNEQFF.

The DNA of the CDR3 is TGCGCCAGCAGCCAAGTCTACCCTTCCGGGTACGAGCAGTACTTC. Protein sequence: CASSQVYPSGYEQYF. The chain uses TRBV4-1 and TRBJ2-7; D unclear. Between the trimmed V and J ends, which lost 1 base and 4 bases, there was a span of 14 bases. Germline V lookup: CDR1 MGHRA, CDR2 YSYEKL. The CDR3 has 15 amino acids.

This clonotype has more than one count but fewer than ten. The rearrangement joins TRBV5-1 to TRBJ2-2; D remains unclear. The V end was cut by 2 bases, the J end by 7 bases, with 12 bases between. The CDR3 extends over 14 amino acids. Germline CDR1 reads SGHRS; CDR2 reads YFSETQ. The CDR3: CASSFTKSSGELFF. In DNA, the CDR3 is TGCGCCAGCAGCTTTACTAAGTCGAGCGGGGAGCTGTTTTTT.

The sample holds a few counts of this clonotype. CDR3 DNA sequence: TGTGCCAGCAGTGAATATACCGGGGAGCTGTTTTTT. Its protein is CASSEYTGELFF. The V call is TRBV25-1, the J call TRBJ2-2; D is undetermined. The germline V gene encodes CDR1 MGHDK and CDR2 SYGVNS. V was cut by 0 bases and J by 5 bases, with 1 base left in between. The CDR3 totals 12 residues.

The chain joins TRBV11-2 to TRBJ2-1; the match to TRBD2 covers 8 bases. This CDR3 spans 15 amino acids. The J segment lost 3 bases and the V segment lost 5 bases, leaving 6 bases of the junction unmatched. Germline V gene lookup returns CDR1 SGHAT and CDR2 FQNNGV. CDR3 nucleotide sequence: TGTGCCAGCAGCCACGGACTAGCTCTCTACAATGAGCAGTTCTTC. It encodes CASSHGLALYNEQFF.

The chain uses TRBV13 and TRBJ2-4, with D possibly TRBD2 on 5 matching bases. V was trimmed by 4 bases and J by 0 bases, leaving 22 bases between them. There are 19 residues in the CDR3. The germline CDR1 and CDR2 sequences are PRHDT and FYEKMQ (reference sequence). The CDR3 DNA follows: TGTGCCAGCAGCTCCTCAGAGACTATCCCAATATTAGCCAAAAACATTCAGTACTTC. This encodes CASSSSETIPILAKNIQYF.

This clonotype was counted a few times. The DNA of the CDR3 is TGTGCCAGCAGTTACGAGTCGGGTACTGAAGCTTTCTTT. Translating gives CASSYESGTEAFF. This chain links TRBV6-5 with TRBJ1-1, with D hard to call. The CDR3 spans 13 residues. Trimming pared 2 bases from V and 5 bases from J, leaving 9 bases between. CDR1 MNHEY and CDR2 SVGAGI come from the germline V gene.

V usage is TRBV10-3 and J usage is TRBJ1-1; no clear D gene. Germline-derived CDR1 and CDR2 are ENHRY and SYGVKD. The CDR3 loop spans 16 amino acids. V lost 6 bases and J lost 0, with 17 bases in between. The CDR3 DNA reads TGTGCCATCAGGATACACGATACCGGGATGAACACTGAAGCTTTCTTT. Residues: CAIRIHDTGMNTEAFF.

The chain uses TRBV7-2 and TRBJ2-1; 7 nucleotides agree with TRBD2. The CDR3 extends over 16 amino acids. Losses at the gene ends were 1 base for V and 4 bases for J; bases not matched to a gene: 7. Germline CDR1 is SGHTA and CDR2 is FQGNSA. The CDR3 coding sequence is TGTGCCAGCAGCTTAGGCGTTGAGCGGGATTACAATGAGCAGTTCTTC. Amino acids: CASSLGVERDYNEQFF.

The chain has TRBV5-1 and TRBJ2-1; D not resolved. V was pared by 0 bases and J by 4 bases, with 11 bases between. The CDR3 is made up of 15 amino acids. Looked up from germline, CDR1 is SGHRS and CDR2 is YFSETQ. The DNA of the CDR3 is TGCGCCAGCAGCTTGGGACAAAGTCCGTACAATGAGCAGTTCTTC. This encodes CASSLGQSPYNEQFF. Based on the CDR3 plus reference TRBV5-1 and TRBJ2-1, the full variable domain is KAGVTQTPRYLIKTRGQQVTLSCSPISGHRSVSWYQQTPGQGLQFLFEYFSETQRNKGNFPGRFSGRQFSNSRSEMNVSTLELGDSALYLCASSLGQSPYNEQFFGPGTRLTVL.

This sequence joins TRBV2 and TRBJ2-2; the match to TRBD1 covers 7 bases. The J segment lost 8 bases and the V segment lost 7 bases, leaving 13 bases of the junction unmatched. The germline CDR1 and CDR2 sequences are SNHLY and FYNNEI. This CDR3 is built from 15 residues. CDR3 nucleotides: TGTGCCAGCATCGGCGAAGGGGGCCCTTTTGGGGAGCTGTTTTTT. This codes for CASIGEGGPFGELFF.